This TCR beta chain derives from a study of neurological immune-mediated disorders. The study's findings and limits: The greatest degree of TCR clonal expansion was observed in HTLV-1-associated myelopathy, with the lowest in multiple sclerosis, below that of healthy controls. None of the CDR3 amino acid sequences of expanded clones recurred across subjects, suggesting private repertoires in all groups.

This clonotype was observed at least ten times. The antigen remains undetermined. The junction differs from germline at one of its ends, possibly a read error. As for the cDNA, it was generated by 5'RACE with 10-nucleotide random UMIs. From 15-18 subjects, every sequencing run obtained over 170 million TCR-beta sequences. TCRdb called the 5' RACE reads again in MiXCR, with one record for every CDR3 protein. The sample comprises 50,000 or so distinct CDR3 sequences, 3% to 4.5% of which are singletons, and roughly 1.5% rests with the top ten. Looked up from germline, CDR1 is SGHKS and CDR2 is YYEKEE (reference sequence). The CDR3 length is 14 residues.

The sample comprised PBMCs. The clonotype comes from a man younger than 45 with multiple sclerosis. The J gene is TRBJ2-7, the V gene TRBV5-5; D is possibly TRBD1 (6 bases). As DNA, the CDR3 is TGTGCCAGCAGATTGGATACAGGGAACTACGAGCAGTACTTC. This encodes CASRLDTGNYEQYF.